This T cell receptor beta chain was sequenced for a study of T cells after yellow fever vaccination. About the research overall: The SMART-Seq v4 Ultra Low Input method served to prepare the low-cell-number fractions.

This clonotype was observed a few times. Its antigen is undetermined. Study results and limitations: Although the secondary response was weaker, it peaked faster, at day 5 versus 15.

MiXCR, run by TCRdb on the 5' RACE reads, gives a single entry per CDR3 protein. The sample holds about 240,000 distinct CDR3 sequences, about 7% seen once. The sequence was obtained from a man younger than 40 who received the YFV17D yellow fever vaccine. Sequenced here: CD4+ T cells sorted from PBMCs, sampled 15 days after the yellow fever booster vaccination.

The CDR3 loop reads CATSVPTPHKVGEQFF. The CDR3 DNA sequence: TGTGCCACCAGTGTTCCCACGCCTCACAAGGTCGGGGAGCAGTTCTTC. The chain links TRBV24-1 to TRBJ2-1; D is uncertain. The CDR3 is 16 amino acids. Germline CDR1 is KGHDR and CDR2 is SFDVKD. The V end was cut by 5 bases, the J end by 10 bases, with 23 bases between.